This passage covers 24 T cell receptor beta chains from one sample sequenced in a study of blood T cell repertoires in COVID-19 (dated by TCRdb to about 2020). The library was produced with the immunoSEQ multiplex PCR assay. TCRdb limited this immuneACCESS table to in-frame rearrangements with V and J called. A share of clones is missing; checked studies link under half to unresolved V genes, and the rest is unexplained. Here the sample has about 210,000 clones; roughly 87% occur a single time. The top ten constitute 10% of the sample. The sequenced sample was PBMCs or T cells enriched from blood (not recorded which). The receptors here all came from a man between 18 and 29 years old with acute COVID-19.

J is TRBJ1-5 and V is TRBV6-1; D uncertain. The CDR3 runs 13 residues. The germline gives CDR1 MNHNS, CDR2 SASEGT. V lost 2 bases, J lost 4 bases, and 6 bases lay in between. CDR3 nucleotide sequence: TGTGCCAGCAGTGAAACGCGGAATCAGCCCCAGCATTTT. Encoded protein: CASSETRNQPQHF.

This clone was seen only once. The J gene is TRBJ2-5, the V gene TRBV24-1, with D uncertain. CDR1 and CDR2 (germline): KGHDR, SFDVKD. The germline V and J ends were trimmed by 4 bases and 1 base, with 12 bases remaining between them. The CDR3 has 15 amino acids. In nucleotides, the CDR3 is TGTGCCACCAGTGACCCCCGAACAGTCCAAGAGACCCAGTACTTC. It specifies CATSDPRTVQETQYF.

The rearrangement links TRBV24-1 to TRBJ1-2; D possibly corresponds to TRBD1 (5 bases). From germline, CDR1 is KGHDR and CDR2 SFDVKD. The CDR3 loop spans 12 amino acids. Between the trimmed V and J ends, which lost 3 bases and 6 bases, there was a span of 7 bases. Here the CDR3 reads CATSDGGDGYTF. The CDR3 DNA reads as TGTGCCACCAGTGATGGAGGGGATGGCTACACCTTC.

The chain combines TRBV11-3 with TRBJ1-2; 8 nucleotides line up with TRBD1. Germline lookup yields CDR1 SGHNT and CDR2 YENEEA. V shed 0 bases, J shed 14 bases, and the junction held 2 bases outside the gene matches. There are 11 residues in the CDR3. This CDR3 reads CASSLEGTGTF. The CDR3 bases are TGTGCCAGCAGCTTAGAGGGGACAGGAACCTTC. The full variable domain, its missing parts supplied by reference TRBV11-3 and TRBJ1-2, is EAGVVQSPRYKIIEKKQPVAFWCNPISGHNTLYWYLQNLGQGPELLIRYENEEAVDDSQLPKDRFSAERLKGVDSTLKIQPAELGDSAVYLCASSLEGTGTFGSGTRLTVV.

V usage is TRBV27 and J usage is TRBJ2-7; 7 bases map to TRBD2. This CDR3 has 16 residues. V gave up 6 bases and J gave up 2 bases; unmatched junction bases: 13. The germline gives CDR1 MNHEY, CDR2 SMNVEV (reference sequence). The CDR3 sequence is CASSTMGGGGTYEQYF. CDR3 nucleotide sequence: TGTGCCAGCAGCACGATGGGGGGGGGAGGGACCTACGAGCAGTACTTC.

V gene TRBV11-1 combines with J gene TRBJ2-1; a weak D match, TRBD2 (6 bases). In germline, CDR1 is SGHAT, CDR2 FQDESV (reference sequence). The V end was cut by 6 bases, the J end by 9 bases, with 21 bases between. This CDR3 has 15 amino acids. This CDR3 reads CASSFGRDGGREQFF. In DNA form, the CDR3 reads TGTGCCAGCAGTTTCGGGCGGGATGGTGGACGTGAGCAGTTCTTC.

CDR3 sequence reads: CASSESVARGYEQYF. The CDR3 DNA sequence: TGCGCCAGCAGTGAGTCGGTAGCGAGAGGCTACGAGCAGTACTTC. The V gene is TRBV10-2, the J gene TRBJ2-7, with TRBD2 as a possible D gene (5 bases). The CDR3 sequence is 15 residues long. Trimming left V 0 bases short and J 3 bases short, with 12 bases between. Germline CDR1 is WSHSY and CDR2 is SAAADI.

The V and J genes are TRBV11-3 and TRBJ2-7; 7 nucleotides align to TRBD1. The CDR3 runs 14 residues. The germline V gene has CDR1 SGHNT and CDR2 YENEEA. With V trimmed by 7 bases and J by 6 bases, 12 bases remained unmatched. CDR3 bases: TGTGCCAGCACCCTAGACAGGGTTGCGTTCGAGCAGTACTTC. Amino acids: CASTLDRVAFEQYF.

The J gene is TRBJ1-2, the V gene TRBV3-1 (or the pseudogene TRBV3-2); no firm D call. CDR1 and CDR2 from the germline V gene are LGHDT and YNNKEL (reference sequence). With 1 base removed from V and 5 bases from J, the gap between germline ends came to 11 bases. CDR3 size: 14 residues. DNA of the CDR3: TGTGCCAGCAGCCAAGTCGGGCCGGGATATGGCTACACCTTC. Residues: CASSQVGPGYGYTF.

The rearrangement joins TRBV18 to TRBJ2-2, with a possible D match to TRBD2 (6 bases). This CDR3 has 15 amino acids. V shed 0 bases and J shed 5 bases, with 10 bases lying between them. Germline V gene data show CDR1 as KGHSH and CDR2 as LQKENI. The CDR3 loop reads CASSPPGGETGELFF. As DNA, the CDR3 is TGTGCCAGCTCACCACCGGGAGGAGAAACCGGGGAGCTGTTTTTT. The full variable domain, rest sourced from reference TRBV18 and TRBJ2-2, is NAGVMQNPRHLVRRRGQEARLRCSPMKGHSHVYWYRQLPEEGLKFMVYLQKENIIDESGMPKERFSAEFPKEGPSILRIQQVVRGDSAAYFCASSPPGGETGELFFGEGSRLTVL.

The rearrangement uses TRBV14 and TRBJ2-3, with 14 positions matching TRBD2. V was clipped by 1 base and J by 0 bases; unmatched bases: 6. The CDR3 extends over 19 amino acids. In germline, CDR1 is SGHDN, CDR2 FVKESK. CDR3: CASSQVRGLAGDSTDTQYF. As DNA, the CDR3 is TGTGCCAGCAGCCAAGTAAGGGGACTAGCGGGAGACAGCACAGATACGCAGTATTTT.

DNA for the CDR3: TGCGCCAGCAGCTTGGGGACACCGACTTCCTACGAGCAGTACTTC. This translates into CASSLGTPTSYEQYF. The chain couples TRBV5-1 to TRBJ2-7; D is perhaps TRBD1 (5 bases). Germline V lookup: CDR1 SGHRS, CDR2 YFSETQ. With 0 bases removed from V and 1 base from J, the gap between germline ends came to 11 bases. CDR3 size: 15 residues.

The gene calls are TRBV5-1 and TRBJ1-1; TRBD1 aligns across 8 bases. Trimming at V came to 2 bases and at J to 3 bases, leaving 6 bases not matched to a gene. The CDR3 consists of 15 residues. CDR1 SGHRS and CDR2 YFSETQ come from the germline V gene. The CDR3 sequence is CASSLGTGSDTEAFF. Written as DNA, the CDR3 is TGCGCCAGCAGCTTAGGGACAGGCAGCGACACTGAAGCTTTCTTT.

This rearrangement joins TRBV9 to TRBJ2-3; perhaps TRBD2 as D (6 bases). V was trimmed by 2 bases and J by 4 bases, leaving 17 bases between them. This CDR3 comprises 16 residues. Germline loops: CDR1 SGDLS, CDR2 YYNGEE. CDR3 amino acids: CASSVSMEGGADTQYF. The DNA for the CDR3 is TGTGCCAGCAGCGTCAGTATGGAGGGCGGGGCAGATACGCAGTATTTT.

In this sample, this clone turned up once. The rearrangement uses TRBV3-1 (or the pseudogene TRBV3-2) and TRBJ2-7; 14 nucleotides line up with TRBD2. This CDR3 spans 15 amino acids. The germline V gene has CDR1 LGHDT and CDR2 YNNKEL (reference sequence). The V segment lost 3 bases and the J segment 7 bases; nucleotides outside the gene matches: 5. The CDR3 region is CASSQGLAGESEQYF. The CDR3 bases are TGTGCCAGCAGCCAGGGACTAGCGGGAGAAAGTGAGCAGTACTTC.

This sequence joins TRBV30 and TRBJ2-1; D is unresolved. This CDR3 is built from 12 residues. Germline V CDR1 and CDR2: GTSNPN, SVGIG (reference sequence). Trimming cost V 0 bases and J 6 bases, with 6 bases left between them. CDR3 in DNA: TGTGCCTGGAGTGTAGCGTTCAATGAGCAGTTCTTC. It yields the protein CAWSVAFNEQFF.

V gene TRBV6-5 combines with J gene TRBJ1-2; 10 positions match TRBD1. J lost 2 bases, V lost 7 bases, and 7 bases had no gene match. Per the germline V gene, CDR1 is MNHEY and CDR2 is SVGAGI. The CDR3 is 15 residues long. CDR3 DNA: TGTGCCAGCAAGATGTCGGGACAGGGGAACTATGGCTACACCTTC. This codes for CASKMSGQGNYGYTF.

A single count supports this clone. The chain combines TRBV2 with TRBJ2-7; perhaps TRBD1 as D (5 bases). Germline V gene lookup returns CDR1 SNHLY and CDR2 FYNNEI. CDR3 length: 17 amino acids. The ends were cut back, 0 bases at V and 2 bases at J, with 17 bases in the middle. CDR3 residues: CASSEAGFLGHPYEQYF. CDR3 DNA: TGTGCCAGCAGTGAAGCCGGATTTTTGGGGCACCCCTACGAGCAGTACTTC.

In its sample, this clone was seen once. This chain uses TRBV28 with TRBJ2-1, with 7 bases matching TRBD2. V lost 5 bases and J lost 5; bases outside the gene matches: 6. There are 14 residues in the CDR3. From germline, CDR1 is MDHEN and CDR2 SYDVKM. CDR3 DNA: TGTGCCAGCAGTAGCGGGACTAACAACAATGAGCAGTTCTTC. This translates into CASSSGTNNNEQFF.

The rearrangement uses TRBV6-1 and TRBJ1-1; tentatively, D is TRBD1 (5 bases). V dropped 3 bases and J dropped 7 bases, with 15 bases sitting between them. The CDR3 has 14 amino acids. Per the germline V gene, CDR1 is MNHNS and CDR2 is SASEGT. CDR3 residues: CASSDASFRVEAFF. The DNA of the CDR3 is TGTGCCAGCAGTGATGCGTCCTTCAGGGTTGAAGCTTTCTTT.

This clone occurred once. This chain links TRBV10-3 with TRBJ2-7, with 9 positions matching TRBD1. After removal of 10 bases from V and 5 bases from J, the junction contained 9 bases not matched to a gene. The CDR3 is 13 amino acids. Germline V lookup: CDR1 ENHRY, CDR2 SYGVKD. The DNA of the CDR3 is TGTGCCAACCCGGGACAGGGAGGCCACGAGCAGTACTTC. Protein: CANPGQGGHEQYF.

The chain links TRBV4-2 to TRBJ1-4; TRBD1 might be the D (5 bases). CDR3 length: 16 residues. Germline CDR1 reads LGHNA; CDR2 reads YNFKEQ. The V and J ends lost 0 bases and 7 bases respectively, with 15 bases between them. The CDR3 nucleotides are TGTGCCAGCAGCCAAGATGCGAGGCAGGGCGGTGAAAAACTGTTTTTT. Its protein is CASSQDARQGGEKLFF.

As to this clone: A much bigger clone sits one base away, suggesting this may be a read error. Different DNA sequences within this sample yield the same CDR3. This chain joins TRBV6-5 and TRBJ2-1; D is uncertain. The CDR3 is 14 residues long. The V gene's germline CDR1 is MNHEY and CDR2 SVGAGI. Trimming shortened V by 0 bases and J by 0 bases, and 3 bases separated the two germline ends. The CDR3 is CASSYSSSYNEQFF. CDR3 nucleotide sequence: TGTGCCAGCAGTTACTCGAGCTCCTACAATGAGCAGTTCTTC.

Here the CDR3 DNA reads TGTGCCAGCTTACCGGGACTAGCGGGAGAGGGGACCCAGTACTTC. This encodes CASLPGLAGEGTQYF. The gene calls are TRBV3-1 (or the pseudogene TRBV3-2) and TRBJ2-5; TRBD2 aligns across 14 bases. This CDR3 has 15 residues. V trimming: 8 bases; J trimming: 7 bases; junction bases outside the gene matches: 9. CDR1 is LGHDT, CDR2 YNNKEL, per germline (reference sequence).